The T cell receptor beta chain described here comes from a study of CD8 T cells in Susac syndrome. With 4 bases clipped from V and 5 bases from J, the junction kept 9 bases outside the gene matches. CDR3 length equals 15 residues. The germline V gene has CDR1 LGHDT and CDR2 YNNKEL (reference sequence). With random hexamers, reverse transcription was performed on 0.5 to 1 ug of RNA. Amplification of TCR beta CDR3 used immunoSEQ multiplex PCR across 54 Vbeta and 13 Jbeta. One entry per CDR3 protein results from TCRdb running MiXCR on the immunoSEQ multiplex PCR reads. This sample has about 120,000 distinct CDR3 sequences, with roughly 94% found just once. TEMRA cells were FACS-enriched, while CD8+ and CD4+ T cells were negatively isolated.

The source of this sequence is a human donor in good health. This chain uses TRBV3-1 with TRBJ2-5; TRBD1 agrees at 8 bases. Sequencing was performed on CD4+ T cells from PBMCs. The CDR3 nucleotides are TGTGCCAGCAGCCTTCGAGGGACAGGAGGGGAGACCCAGTACTTC. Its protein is CASSLRGTGGETQYF.